This passage covers 22 T cell receptor beta chains from one sample sequenced in a study of shared clonotypes between healthy human individuals. Here immunoSEQ multiplex PCR was the method, and the copy in TCRdb shows in-frame clones only, minus some. The table has roughly 1,600,000 clones, 98% seen once; the top ten hold approximately 0.38%. The sample was naive CD4+ T cells sorted from blood. Subset in this sample: CD45RA+ positively selected. The origin of the receptors is a man younger than 45 in good health.

Points on this clone: Other nucleotide sequences from this sample produce the same CDR3. V gene TRBV18 combines with J gene TRBJ2-5; the match to TRBD1 covers 12 bases. The ends lost 3 bases at V and 5 bases at J; junction bases unmatched: 4. CDR1 is KGHSH, CDR2 LQKENI, per germline. CDR3 size: 15 residues. CDR3 nucleotide sequence: TGTGCCAGCTCACCTGGGACAGGGGGCAGGGAGACCCAGTACTTC. Encoded protein: CASSPGTGGRETQYF.

The chain has TRBV27 and TRBJ2-3; D not certain. CDR1 and CDR2 from the germline V gene are MNHEY and SMNVEV (reference sequence). The ends were cut back, 5 bases at V and 1 base at J, with 7 bases in the middle. The CDR3 totals 13 residues. The DNA for the CDR3 is TGTGCCAGCAGTCCCCTCGGCACAGATACGCAGTATTTT. This sequence encodes CASSPLGTDTQYF.

V and J are TRBV11-2 and TRBJ2-3, with D unclear. The CDR3 consists of 16 residues. Germline CDR1 and CDR2: SGHAT and FQNNGV. V lost 2 bases and J 3 bases, leaving 15 bases between the germline ends. For the CDR3, the DNA is TGTGCCAGCAGCTTATCCCGGGCAGTTTTAACAGATACGCAGTATTTT. Translation: CASSLSRAVLTDTQYF. The full variable domain, in which reference TRBV11-2 and TRBJ2-3 provide the parts outside the CDR3, is EAGVAQSPRYKIIEKRQSVAFWCNPISGHATLYWYQQILGQGPKLLIQFQNNGVVDDSQLPKDRFSAERLKGVDSTLKIQPAKLEDSAVYLCASSLSRAVLTDTQYFGPGTRLTVL.

The V gene is TRBV9, the J gene TRBJ1-2; no reliable D call. The CDR3 has 15 amino acids. V lost 0 bases, J lost 4 bases, and 13 bases lay in between. CDR1 and CDR2 from the germline V gene are SGDLS and YYNGEE. The DNA for the CDR3 is TGTGCCAGCAGCGTAGCATTGGCGGGGTCCTATGGCTACACCTTC. This encodes CASSVALAGSYGYTF.

The gene calls are TRBV27 and TRBJ2-2; tentative D call: TRBD2 (6 bases). The length of the CDR3 is 16 residues. Germline lookup yields CDR1 MNHEY and CDR2 SMNVEV (reference sequence). V gave up 2 bases and J gave up 0 bases, with 10 bases separating them. The CDR3 DNA reads TGTGCCAGCAGTTTAGGGCGGAGGGCGAACACCGGGGAGCTGTTTTTT. Residues: CASSLGRRANTGELFF.

The gene calls are TRBV10-3 and TRBJ2-7; D unclear. V was shortened by 0 bases and J by 3 bases, with 9 bases between the two germline ends. The CDR3 extends over 14 amino acids. Per germline, CDR1 ENHRY and CDR2 SYGVKD. The CDR3 DNA is TGTGCCATCAGTGAGTCCAACACGGACTACGAGCAGTACTTC. This gives the protein CAISESNTDYEQYF.

This chain connects TRBV5-1 to TRBJ2-3; D is unresolved. CDR1 and CDR2 from the germline V gene are SGHRS and YFSETQ. The CDR3 contains 12 residues. The ends were cut back, 7 bases at V and 6 bases at J, with 12 bases in the middle. CDR3 sequence: CASRREVDTQYF. CDR3 DNA: TGCGCCAGCCGCCGTGAGGTCGATACGCAGTATTTT.

The rearrangement joins TRBV7-2 to TRBJ2-1; 11 bases are a match to TRBD2. This CDR3 contains 19 residues. Germline V gene sequence: CDR1 SGHTA, CDR2 FQGNSA. The V segment lost 3 bases and the J segment 4 bases; nucleotides outside the gene matches: 14. CDR3: CASSFQPTSGRGTYNEQFF. The DNA of the CDR3 is TGTGCCAGCAGCTTCCAACCCACTAGCGGGAGAGGGACGTACAATGAGCAGTTCTTC. Full variable domain (outside the CDR3, taken from reference TRBV7-2 and TRBJ2-1): GAGVSQSPSNKVTEKGKDVELRCDPISGHTALYWYRQSLGQGLEFLIYFQGNSAPDKSGLPSDRFSAERTGGSVSTLTIQRTQQEDSAVYLCASSFQPTSGRGTYNEQFFGPGTRLTVL.

Comment on this clone: This CDR3 is also generated by other DNA sequences in the sample. The chain combines TRBV6-1 with TRBJ2-7, with TRBD1 matching 9 bases. Germline V gene lookup returns CDR1 MNHNS and CDR2 SASEGT. This CDR3 has 12 amino acids. V gave up 8 bases and J gave up 3 bases; unmatched junction bases: 2. The CDR3: CASWTGVYEQYF. CDR3 in DNA: TGTGCCAGCTGGACAGGGGTCTACGAGCAGTACTTC.

The rearrangement uses TRBV10-3 and TRBJ2-2; a weak D match, TRBD2 (5 bases). Per germline, CDR1 ENHRY and CDR2 SYGVKD. The CDR3 is made up of 13 amino acids. In DNA form, the CDR3 reads TGTGTCACTAATTCGGGGTCACGCCTGGAGCTGTTTTTT. Protein: CVTNSGSRLELFF.

V is TRBV7-6 and J is TRBJ2-3; 8 bases are shared with TRBD2. CDR3 length equals 15 residues. Germline trimming cut 2 bases from V and 3 bases from J; bases unmatched to any gene: 4. Germline assignment: CDR1 SGHVS and CDR2 FNYEAQ. Here the CDR3 DNA reads TGTGCCAGCAGCTTACTCCGGGAGGGTACAGATACGCAGTATTTT. This gives the protein CASSLLREGTDTQYF.

V and J are TRBV11-3 and TRBJ2-6; D is uncertain. Trimming removed 4 bases at V and 2 bases at J, with 21 bases between. This CDR3 comprises 19 residues. Germline values: CDR1 SGHNT, CDR2 YENEEA. The CDR3 loop is CASSSQWVNWGTGANVLTF. CDR3 coding DNA: TGTGCCAGCAGCTCACAGTGGGTCAACTGGGGTACTGGGGCCAACGTCCTGACTTTC.

The chain recombines TRBV19 with TRBJ2-4; the D gene is possibly TRBD1 (6 bases). CDR1 and CDR2 from the germline V gene are LNHDA and SQIVND (reference sequence). There are 13 residues in the CDR3. The CDR3 DNA sequence: TGTGTCAAAGAGGGGGTAGCCAAAAACATTCAGTACTTC. Translating gives CVKEGVAKNIQYF.

This rearrangement joins TRBV28 to TRBJ1-1; D unresolved. Germline assignment: CDR1 MDHEN and CDR2 SYDVKM. Trimming took 5 bases from V and 1 from J, leaving 8 bases between them. The CDR3 consists of 13 residues. The DNA of the CDR3 is TGTGCCAGCAGTCTGACCGAGAACACTGAAGCTTTCTTT. This codes for CASSLTENTEAFF.

Here the CDR3 reads CASTPTGTYEQYF. The CDR3 coding sequence is TGTGCCAGCACACCGACAGGGACCTACGAGCAGTACTTC. The chain uses TRBV6-5 and TRBJ2-7; TRBD1 matches 7 bases. After removal of 7 bases from V and 2 bases from J, the junction contained 5 bases not matched to a gene. The length of the CDR3 is 13 residues. Germline V gene sequence: CDR1 MNHEY, CDR2 SVGAGI.

This chain joins TRBV5-5 and TRBJ2-5; D ambiguous. The CDR3 is 14 residues long. CDR1 SGHKS and CDR2 YYEKEE come from the germline V gene (reference sequence). Trimming removed 3 bases at V and 4 bases at J, with 13 bases between. Here the CDR3 DNA reads TGTGCCAGCAGCTCCGCCACCCCAAGAGAGACCCAGTACTTC. Protein product: CASSSATPRETQYF.

The chain recombines TRBV5-5 with TRBJ2-6; no clear D gene. Germline values: CDR1 SGHKS, CDR2 YYEKEE (reference sequence). V lost 0 bases, J lost 3 bases, and 7 bases lay in between. The CDR3 is 15 residues long. CDR3 bases: TGTGCCAGCAGCTTGGGGGTCGGTGGGGCCAACGTCCTGACTTTC. Translation gives CASSLGVGGANVLTF.

V and J are TRBV7-2 and TRBJ2-1; 11 nucleotides line up with TRBD2. The CDR3 contains 16 residues. Germline CDR1 SGHTA, CDR2 FQGNSA. V lost 0 bases, J lost 9 bases, and 7 bases stayed unmatched. The CDR3 DNA sequence: TGTGCCAGCAGCTTAGCTCCAATACTAGCGGGAGTTGAGCAGTTCTTC. Its protein product is CASSLAPILAGVEQFF.

V usage is TRBV4-1 and J usage is TRBJ1-3; 7 bases map to TRBD1. CDR1 is MGHRA and CDR2 is YSYEKL in the germline V gene. The CDR3 contains 19 residues. J gave up 7 bases and V 1 base, and 19 bases lay outside the gene matches. This CDR3 is CASSQGVGQRQGLRNTIYF. CDR3 bases: TGCGCCAGCAGCCAAGGAGTGGGACAAAGACAGGGATTAAGGAACACCATATATTTT.

The CDR3 DNA sequence: TGTGCCATCAGTGAGGGGACAAGTAGTAACGGCAATCAGCCCCAGCATTTT. Its translation: CAISEGTSSNGNQPQHF. This chain connects TRBV10-3 to TRBJ1-5, with a weak D call TRBD1 (6 bases). Germline V gene data show CDR1 as ENHRY and CDR2 as SYGVKD. The CDR3 is made up of 17 amino acids. V was clipped by 2 bases and J by 2 bases, with 16 bases between them.

The gene calls are TRBV28 and TRBJ1-1; TRBD1 is a possible D gene (6 bases). This CDR3 has 12 amino acids. Trimming shortened V by 8 bases and J by 7 bases, and 14 bases separated the two germline ends. Germline V lookup: CDR1 MDHEN, CDR2 SYDVKM. The CDR3 reads CASPSTTGEAFF. The DNA of the CDR3 is TGTGCCAGCCCTTCCACGACAGGTGAAGCTTTCTTT.

V gene TRBV5-5 combines with J gene TRBJ1-3; D uncertain. Germline V gives CDR1 SGHKS, CDR2 YYEKEE (reference sequence). The V end lost 4 bases, the J end lost 3 bases, and 8 bases lay between the germline ends. The CDR3 runs to 13 residues. The CDR3 protein is CASSLLFGNTIYF. The CDR3 DNA is TGTGCCAGCAGCCTACTATTTGGAAACACCATATATTTT.